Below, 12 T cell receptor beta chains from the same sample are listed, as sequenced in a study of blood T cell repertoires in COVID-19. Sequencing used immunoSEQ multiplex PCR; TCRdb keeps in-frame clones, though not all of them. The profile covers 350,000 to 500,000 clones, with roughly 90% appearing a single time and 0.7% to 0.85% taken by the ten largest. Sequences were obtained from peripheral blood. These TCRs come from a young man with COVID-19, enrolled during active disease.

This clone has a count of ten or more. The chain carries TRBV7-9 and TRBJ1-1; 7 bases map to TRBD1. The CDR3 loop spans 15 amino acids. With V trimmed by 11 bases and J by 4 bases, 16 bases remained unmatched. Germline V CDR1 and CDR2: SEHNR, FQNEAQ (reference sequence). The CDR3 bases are TGTGCCGCATTGATTAACAGGGGAAAGGGCACTGAAGCTTTCTTT. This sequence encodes CAALINRGKGTEAFF.

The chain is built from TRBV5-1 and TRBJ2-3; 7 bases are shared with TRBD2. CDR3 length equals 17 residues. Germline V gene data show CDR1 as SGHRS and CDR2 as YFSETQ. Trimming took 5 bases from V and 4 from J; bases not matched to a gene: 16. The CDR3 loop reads CASSIPEEGGQSDTQYF. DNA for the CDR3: TGCGCCAGCAGTATCCCCGAGGAGGGAGGGCAGTCAGATACGCAGTATTTT.

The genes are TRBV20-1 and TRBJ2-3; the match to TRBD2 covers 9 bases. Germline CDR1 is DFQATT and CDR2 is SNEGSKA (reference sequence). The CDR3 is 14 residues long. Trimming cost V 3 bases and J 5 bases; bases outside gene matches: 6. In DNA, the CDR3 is TGCAGTGCTAGTTTGCGGGGGGGCCAAGATACGCAGTATTTT. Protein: CSASLRGGQDTQYF.

The CDR3 DNA reads as TGTGCCAGCAGCGCCCGTACAGGGGGAAGCTATGGCTACACCTTC. The encoded protein is CASSARTGGSYGYTF. V is TRBV6-5 and J is TRBJ1-2; TRBD1 agrees at 8 bases. CDR1 and CDR2 from the germline V gene are MNHEY and SVGAGI. The CDR3 is 15 amino acids. J gave up 4 bases and V 6 bases, and 10 bases lay outside the gene matches.

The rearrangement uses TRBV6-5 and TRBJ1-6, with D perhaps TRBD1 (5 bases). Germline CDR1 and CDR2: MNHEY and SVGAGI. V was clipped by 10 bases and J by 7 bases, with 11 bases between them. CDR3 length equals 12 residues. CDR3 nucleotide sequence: TGTGCCACTATGGGGGGAAATTCACCCCTCCACTTT. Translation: CATMGGNSPLHF.

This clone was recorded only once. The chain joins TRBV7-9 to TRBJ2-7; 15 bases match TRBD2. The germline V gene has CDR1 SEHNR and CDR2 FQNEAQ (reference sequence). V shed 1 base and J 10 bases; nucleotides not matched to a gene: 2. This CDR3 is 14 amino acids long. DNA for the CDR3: TGTGCCAGCAGCTTAGGGGGACTAGCGGGAGGCCAGTACTTC. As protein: CASSLGGLAGGQYF.

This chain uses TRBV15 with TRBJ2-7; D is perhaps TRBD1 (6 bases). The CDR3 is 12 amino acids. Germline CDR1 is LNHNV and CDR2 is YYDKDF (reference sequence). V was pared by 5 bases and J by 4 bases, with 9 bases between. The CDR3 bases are TGTGCCACCAGCTCTGGACAGTACGAGCAGTACTTC. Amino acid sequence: CATSSGQYEQYF.

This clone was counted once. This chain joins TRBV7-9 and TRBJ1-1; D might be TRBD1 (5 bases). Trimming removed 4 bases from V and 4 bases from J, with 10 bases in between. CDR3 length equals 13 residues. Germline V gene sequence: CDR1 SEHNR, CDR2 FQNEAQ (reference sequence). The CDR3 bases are TGTGCCAGCAGCTCAGGGCGAGGCACTGAAGCTTTCTTT. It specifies CASSSGRGTEAFF.

CDR3 in amino acids: CAISDPGQGDRPQHF. The CDR3, as DNA: TGTGCCATCAGCGATCCGGGACAGGGGGATCGGCCCCAGCATTTT. V usage is TRBV10-3 and J usage is TRBJ1-5, with 11 bases fitting TRBD1. Per germline, CDR1 ENHRY and CDR2 SYGVKD. Unmatched junction bases numbered 10, after V lost 6 bases and J lost 9 bases. CDR3 length: 15 residues.

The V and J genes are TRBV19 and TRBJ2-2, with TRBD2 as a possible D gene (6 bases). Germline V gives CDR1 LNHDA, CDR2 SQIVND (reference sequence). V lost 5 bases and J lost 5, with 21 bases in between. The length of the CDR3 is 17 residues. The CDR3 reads CASSSQGRLRGTGELFF. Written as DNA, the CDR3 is TGTGCCAGTAGTTCCCAAGGACGACTTCGGGGGACCGGGGAGCTGTTTTTT.

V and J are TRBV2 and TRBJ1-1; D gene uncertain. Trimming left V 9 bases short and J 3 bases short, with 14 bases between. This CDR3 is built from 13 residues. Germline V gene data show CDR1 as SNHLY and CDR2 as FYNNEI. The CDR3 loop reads CASQAEVDTEAFF. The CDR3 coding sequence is TGTGCCAGTCAAGCTGAGGTGGACACTGAAGCTTTCTTT.

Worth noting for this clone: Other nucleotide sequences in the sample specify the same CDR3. DNA for the CDR3: TGTGCCAGCAGTTTATCAGGGGGCAATCAGCCCCAGCATTTT. Its translation is CASSLSGGNQPQHF. The rearrangement joins TRBV27 to TRBJ1-5, with D possibly matching TRBD1 (5 bases). From germline, CDR1 is MNHEY and CDR2 SMNVEV (reference sequence). The CDR3 runs 14 residues. The V end was cut by 0 bases, the J end by 2 bases, with 5 bases between.